The entry below describes one TCR beta chain. Its antigen remains undetermined. No base quality values were provided; no much bigger clone lies one nucleotide off. The data derive from a study of healthy donors' naive CD4 and CD8 T cells (dated by TCRdb to the mid-2010s). Some background on the complete study: Donor selection covered three age groups (20-25, 40-50 and 60-70 years) with over 5 people in each, and the resulting cohort had a mean age of 44 and was half female. For TCR alpha, a new primer set covering all functional IMGT alpha gene variants was designed, and the rest of the protocol matched the beta-chain workflow. Rearranged TCR alpha and beta chains from naive CD4+ and CD8+ T cells were sequenced in the study to test how TCR variation relates to lineage commitment. Peripheral blood mononuclear cells were collected from under 20 healthy, unrelated individuals. The donors were HLA-typed by sequencing at HLA-A, -B, -C, -DRB1, -DQB1 and -DPB1, using the SBTexcellerator protocol, an ABI3130xl analyzer and SBTengine software.

The instrument was a 454 GS FLX Titanium. A previously published linear amplification protocol was used to build the TCR libraries, starting from roughly 490 ng of total RNA. The sequencing itself ran on the Roche/454 Genome Sequencer using Titanium chemistry. The study's own analysis went as follows. A total of some 84,000 rearranged TCR alpha transcripts were sequenced from about 5 of the healthy donors. Unique TCR clonotypes were defined by the CDR3 junction under IMGT nomenclature, and duplicate transcripts were removed. Logistic regression in R 2.13.0 modeled CD4 versus CD8 status as a function of V and J genes, with adjustment for donor effects and Bonferroni correction for multiple testing. The public reads were run again by TCRdb, first through fastp at Q25 and then through MiXCR, and only productive beta chains were kept. Rows are combined by CDR3 protein, so each entry shows the most common genes and DNA. These V and J calls originate from TCRdb's pipeline instead of the authors' own analysis. The sample yields roughly 200,000 distinct CDR3 sequences; 74% were counted once. More than 2% of the sample goes to the ten largest clones.

Cells with a CD4+CD8-CD45RO-CD45RA+ profile were isolated by FACS and defined as naive CD4+ T cells, and those with a CD8+CD4-CD45RA+CD27bright profile were defined as naive CD8+ T cells. Sorting used antibodies against CD4 (RPA-T4), CD8 (SK1), CD27 (O323), CD45RA (HI100) and CD45RO (UCHL1). Points the paper makes about the study in general: In both chains, CD4+ lineage was linked to a positively charged CDR3, whereas CD8+ lineage was linked to a negatively charged CDR3. Because alpha and beta chains were sequenced in bulk and could not be paired, combined chain effects were not evaluated. Bias between naive CD4+ and CD8+ cells was reportedly observed for most V and J gene segments, consistently across donors and independently of HLA genotype. V genes, J genes and CDR3 charge together appeared to explain around 12% of CD4/CD8 propensity variance, in a largely additive manner. The study did not directly address possible repertoire bias arising from homeostatic proliferation of naive T cells.

The clonotype was recovered from a pool of human donors in good health; the sample pools cells from several healthy donors. Sequenced sample: naive CD4+ and CD8+ T cells sorted from blood, pooled from several donors. In the paper's terms, the cell subset or site label means: FACS-sorted naive CD4+ (CD45RO-CD45RA+) and naive CD8+ (CD45RA+CD27bright) T cells.

The DNA sequence follows: TGTGCCAGCAGCCTTCTTGCCGGGATCCAGCCCCAGCATTTT. Its amino acids are CASSLLAGIQPQHF. This chain joins TRBV27 to TRBJ1-5; the D gene cannot be resolved reliably. As encoded in the germline V gene (reference sequence), CDR1 is MNHEY while CDR2 is SMNVEV. The CDR3, cysteine through phenylalanine, is 14 amino acids long. Only CDR3 DNA is held: 42 bases, read in frame from base 1. V loses 6 bases of germline sequence and J loses 7 bases, and the interval between the two ends is 16 bases.